These T cell receptor beta chains were read from a single sample in a study of control samples from healthy donors and cancer patients. Method: immunoSEQ multiplex PCR; TCRdb's copy keeps in-frame clones and lacks some. The sample records some 140,000 clones, 80% to 95% being singletons. The specimen was blood. The receptors come from a young man in good health. CDR3s include the opening cysteine and the closing phenylalanine or tryptophan. A D gene is named only where the DNA matches it firmly. Clone size is given for some rows only: seen once, a few or many times, or a class if the clone is expanded.

CASRAIGVNQPQHF	TGTGCCAGTAGGGCTATCGGAGTCAATCAGCCCCAGCATTTT	TRBV19	-	TRBJ1-5	-
CATSTDRVPPLHF	TGTGCCACCAGCACTGACAGGGTCCCACCCCTCCACTTT	TRBV15	TRBD1	TRBJ1-6	-
CASSLSPLSSNSPLHF	TGTGCCAGCAGTTTATCCCCGTTGAGTTCGAATTCACCCCTCCACTTT	TRBV27	-	TRBJ1-6	-
CASGSQRRGNTIYF	TGTGCCAGTGGGTCGCAGAGAAGGGGAAACACCATATATTTT	TRBV19	-	TRBJ1-3	-
CASSGLAATYEQYF	TGTGCCAGCAGCGGACTAGCGGCCACCTACGAGCAGTACTTC	TRBV7-9	TRBD2	TRBJ2-7	-
CASRQTGRSYEQYF	TGTGCCAGCAGGCAAACAGGGAGGTCCTACGAGCAGTACTTC	TRBV28	-	TRBJ2-7	-
CASTGTNGRPDTQYF	TGTGCCAGTACCGGGACTAACGGTCGTCCAGATACGCAGTATTTT	TRBV19	TRBD2	TRBJ2-3	-
CASSLGQSYEQYF	TGTGCCAGCAGTTTGGGTCAGTCCTACGAGCAGTACTTC	TRBV12-3/TRBV12-4	-	TRBJ2-7	-
CASSFRDYNEQFF	TGTGCCAGCAGTTTTCGGGACTACAATGAGCAGTTCTTC	TRBV28	-	TRBJ2-1	-
CASSLRGGSYNEQFF	TGTGCCAGCAGCCTCCGGGGGGGCTCCTACAATGAGCAGTTCTTC	TRBV7-2	TRBD2	TRBJ2-1	-
CASSLQWQVNSPLHF	TGTGCCAGCAGCCTACAGTGGCAGGTTAATTCACCCCTCCACTTT	TRBV3-1/TRBV3-2	-	TRBJ1-6	-
CASNSGSSYEQYF	TGTGCCAGCAATAGCGGGAGCTCCTACGAGCAGTACTTC	TRBV11-3	TRBD2	TRBJ2-7	-
CASSSLTGDYGYTF	TGCGCCAGCAGCTCCTTAACAGGGGACTATGGCTACACCTTC	TRBV5-1	TRBD1	TRBJ1-2	-
CASSFFVSGKGVETDTQYF	TGTGCCAGCAGTTTCTTCGTTAGCGGGAAGGGTGTGGAGACAGATACGCAGTATTTT	TRBV28	TRBD2	TRBJ2-3	-
CASSLPTIYEQYF	TGTGCCAGCAGCTTACCGACCATATACGAGCAGTACTTC	TRBV7-2	-	TRBJ2-7	-
CASSYGGSSYNEQFF	TGTGCCAGCAGTTACGGGGGGAGCTCCTACAATGAGCAGTTCTTC	TRBV6-6	-	TRBJ2-1	-
CATSEGLSSGNTIYF	TGTGCCACCAGTGAGGGACTGAGCTCTGGAAACACCATATATTTT	TRBV24-1	-	TRBJ1-3	once
CASSYRGLPTYEQYF	TGTGCCAGCAGTTACCGGGGACTACCTACCTACGAGCAGTACTTC	TRBV6-5	TRBD2	TRBJ2-7	-
CATSRAGTGAYEQYF	TGTGCCACCAGCAGAGCCGGGACAGGGGCCTACGAGCAGTACTTC	TRBV15	TRBD1	TRBJ2-7	-
CAISEQTGVTEAFF	TGTGCCATCAGTGAGCAGACAGGGGTGACTGAAGCTTTCTTT	TRBV10-3	TRBD1	TRBJ1-1	-
CASSTTRLAETDTQYF	TGTGCCAGCAGCACCACCCGACTAGCGGAAACAGATACGCAGTATTTT	TRBV5-4	TRBD2	TRBJ2-3	-
CASSVRTRTSGTGETQYF	TGTGCCAGCAGCGTAAGAACAAGGACTAGCGGGACCGGGGAGACCCAGTACTTC	TRBV11-2	TRBD2	TRBJ2-5	-
CASSQVSGAHSPLHF	TGCGCCAGCAGCCAAGTTTCGGGGGCTCATTCACCCCTCCACTTT	TRBV4-1	-	TRBJ1-6	-
CASRMKGQVNTGELFF	TGTGCCAGCAGGATGAAGGGACAGGTGAACACCGGGGAGCTGTTTTTT	TRBV5-4	TRBD1	TRBJ2-2	-
CASSSRGRTTNTEAFF	TGTGCCAGCAGCTCCAGGGGCCGTACCACAAACACTGAAGCTTTCTTT	TRBV5-4	-	TRBJ1-1	-